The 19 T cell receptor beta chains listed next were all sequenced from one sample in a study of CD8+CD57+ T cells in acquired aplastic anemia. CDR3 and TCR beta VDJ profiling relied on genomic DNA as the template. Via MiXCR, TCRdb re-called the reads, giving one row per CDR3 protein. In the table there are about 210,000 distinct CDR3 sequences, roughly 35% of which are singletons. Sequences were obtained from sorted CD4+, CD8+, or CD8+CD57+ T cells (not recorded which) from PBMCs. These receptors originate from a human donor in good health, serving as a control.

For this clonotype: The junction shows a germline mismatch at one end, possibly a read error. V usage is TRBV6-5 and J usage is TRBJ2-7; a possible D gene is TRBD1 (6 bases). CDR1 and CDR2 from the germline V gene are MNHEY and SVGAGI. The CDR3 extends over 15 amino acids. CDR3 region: CASGYLSTGSYEQYF. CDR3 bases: TGTGCCAGCGGTTACTTGTCGACAGGCTCCTACGAGCAGTACTTC.

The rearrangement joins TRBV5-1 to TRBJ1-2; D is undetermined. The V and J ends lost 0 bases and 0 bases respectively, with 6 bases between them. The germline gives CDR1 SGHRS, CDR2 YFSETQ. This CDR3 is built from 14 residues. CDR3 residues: CASSLERANYGYTF. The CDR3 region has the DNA TGCGCCAGCAGCTTGGAAAGAGCTAACTATGGCTACACCTTC.

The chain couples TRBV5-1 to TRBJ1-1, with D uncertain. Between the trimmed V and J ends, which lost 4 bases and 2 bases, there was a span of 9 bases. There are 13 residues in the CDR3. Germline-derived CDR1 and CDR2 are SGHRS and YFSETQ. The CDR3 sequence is CASSDQENTEAFF. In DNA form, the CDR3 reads TGCGCCAGCAGCGATCAAGAAAACACTGAAGCTTTCTTT.

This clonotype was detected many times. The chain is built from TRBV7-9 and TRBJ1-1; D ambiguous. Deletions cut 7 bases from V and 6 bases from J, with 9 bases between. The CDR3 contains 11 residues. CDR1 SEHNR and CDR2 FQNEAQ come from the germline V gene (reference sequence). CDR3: CASTRSPEAFF. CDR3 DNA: TGTGCCAGCACCCGTTCCCCTGAAGCTTTCTTT.

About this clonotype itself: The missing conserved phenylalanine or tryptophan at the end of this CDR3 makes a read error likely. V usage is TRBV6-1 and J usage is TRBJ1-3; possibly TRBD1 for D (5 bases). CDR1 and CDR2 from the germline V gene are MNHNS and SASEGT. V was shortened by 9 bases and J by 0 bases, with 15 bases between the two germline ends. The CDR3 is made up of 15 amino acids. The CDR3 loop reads CASRSPGISGNTIYS. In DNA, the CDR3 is TGTGCCAGTCGCTCTCCAGGGATCTCTGGAAACACCATATATTCT.

The chain's CDR3 is CASSWGDLYEQYF. The CDR3 DNA reads TGTGCCAGCAGCTGGGGGGACCTTTACGAGCAGTACTTC. The chain combines TRBV3-1 with TRBJ2-7; tentatively, D is TRBD2 (6 bases). The CDR3 runs 13 residues. Per germline, CDR1 LGHDT and CDR2 YNNKEL (reference sequence). The V gene lost 5 bases and the J gene lost 4 bases, with 12 bases spanning the gap.

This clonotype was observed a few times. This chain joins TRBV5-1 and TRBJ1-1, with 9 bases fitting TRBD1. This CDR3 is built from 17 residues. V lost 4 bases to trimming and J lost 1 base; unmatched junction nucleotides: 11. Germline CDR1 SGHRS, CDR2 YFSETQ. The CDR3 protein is CASSPGQGGGGNTEAFF. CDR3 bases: TGCGCCAGCAGCCCGGGACAGGGAGGCGGCGGGAACACTGAAGCTTTCTTT.

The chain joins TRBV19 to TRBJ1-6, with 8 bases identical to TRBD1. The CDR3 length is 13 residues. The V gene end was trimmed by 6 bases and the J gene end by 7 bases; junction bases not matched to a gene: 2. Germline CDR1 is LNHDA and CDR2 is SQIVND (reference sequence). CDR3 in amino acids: CASRDRDNSPLHF. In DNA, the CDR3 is TGTGCCAGTAGGGACAGGGACAATTCACCCCTCCACTTT.

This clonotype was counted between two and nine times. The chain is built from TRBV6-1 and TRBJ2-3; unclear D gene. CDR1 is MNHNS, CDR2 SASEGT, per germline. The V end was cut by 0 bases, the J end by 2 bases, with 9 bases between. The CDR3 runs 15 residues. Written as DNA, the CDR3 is TGTGCCAGCAGTGAAGCTTTCTCTTTCACAGATACGCAGTATTTT. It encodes CASSEAFSFTDTQYF.

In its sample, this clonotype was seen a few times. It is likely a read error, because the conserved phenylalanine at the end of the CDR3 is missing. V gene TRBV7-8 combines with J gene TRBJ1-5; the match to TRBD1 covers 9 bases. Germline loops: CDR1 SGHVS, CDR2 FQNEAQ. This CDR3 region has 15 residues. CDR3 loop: CASSLTGGADQPQHL. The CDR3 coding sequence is TGTGCTAGCAGCCTCACAGGGGGCGCGGATCAGCCCCAGCATCTT.

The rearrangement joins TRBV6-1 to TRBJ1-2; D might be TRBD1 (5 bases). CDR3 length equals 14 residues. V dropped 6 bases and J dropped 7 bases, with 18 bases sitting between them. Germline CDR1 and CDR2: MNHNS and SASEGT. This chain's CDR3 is CASSRMAGPGGYTF. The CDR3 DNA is TGTGCCAGCAGCCGCATGGCGGGGCCCGGTGGCTACACCTTC.

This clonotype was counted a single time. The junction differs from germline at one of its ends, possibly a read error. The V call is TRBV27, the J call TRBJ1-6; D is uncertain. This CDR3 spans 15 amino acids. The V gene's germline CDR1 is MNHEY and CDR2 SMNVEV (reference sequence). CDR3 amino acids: CAGSLNPAVDSPLHF. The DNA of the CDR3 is TGTGCCGGCAGTTTAAATCCGGCCGTGGATTCACCCCTCCACTTT.

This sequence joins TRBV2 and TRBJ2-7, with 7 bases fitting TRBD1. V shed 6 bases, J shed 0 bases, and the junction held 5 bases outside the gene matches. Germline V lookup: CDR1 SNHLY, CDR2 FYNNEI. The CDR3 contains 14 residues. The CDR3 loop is CASRRGGTSYEQYF. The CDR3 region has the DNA TGTGCCAGCAGGAGAGGGGGCACCTCCTACGAGCAGTACTTC. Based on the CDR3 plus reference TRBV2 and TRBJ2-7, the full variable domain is EPEVTQTPSHQVTQMGQEVILRCVPISNHLYFYWYRQILGQKVEFLVSFYNNEISEKSEIFDDQFSVERPDGSNFTLKIRSTKLEDSAMYFCASRRGGTSYEQYFGPGTRLTVT.

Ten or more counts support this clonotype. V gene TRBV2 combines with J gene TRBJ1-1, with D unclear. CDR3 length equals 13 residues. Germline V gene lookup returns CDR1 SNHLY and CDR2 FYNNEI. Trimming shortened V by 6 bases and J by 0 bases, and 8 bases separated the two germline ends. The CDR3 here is CASRFSMNTEAFF. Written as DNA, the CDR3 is TGTGCCAGCAGGTTCAGTATGAACACTGAAGCTTTCTTT.

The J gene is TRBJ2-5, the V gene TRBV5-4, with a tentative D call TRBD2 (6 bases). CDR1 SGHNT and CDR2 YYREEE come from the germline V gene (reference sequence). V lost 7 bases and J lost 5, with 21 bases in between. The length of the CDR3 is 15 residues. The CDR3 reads CASLSGVGVGETQYF. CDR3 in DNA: TGTGCCAGCCTATCGGGGGTCGGGGTTGGGGAGACCCAGTACTTC.

The CDR3 reads CSARTGFHEQYF. The CDR3, as DNA: TGCAGTGCCCGGACAGGGTTCCACGAGCAGTACTTC. The chain has TRBV20-1 and TRBJ2-7, with TRBD1 matching over 8 bases. The CDR3 covers 12 residues. The J segment lost 5 bases and the V segment lost 6 bases, leaving 6 bases of the junction unmatched. Per germline, CDR1 DFQATT and CDR2 SNEGSKA (reference sequence).

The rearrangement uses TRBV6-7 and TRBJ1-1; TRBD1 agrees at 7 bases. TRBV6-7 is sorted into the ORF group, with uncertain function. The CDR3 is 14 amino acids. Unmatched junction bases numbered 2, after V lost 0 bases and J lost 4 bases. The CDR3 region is CASSYSRGLTEAFF. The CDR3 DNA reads TGTGCCAGCAGTTACTCGAGGGGGCTCACTGAAGCTTTCTTT.

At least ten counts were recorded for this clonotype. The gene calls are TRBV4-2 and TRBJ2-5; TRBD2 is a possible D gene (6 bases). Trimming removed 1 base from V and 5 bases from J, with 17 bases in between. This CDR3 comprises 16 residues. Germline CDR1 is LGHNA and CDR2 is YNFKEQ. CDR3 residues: CASSQGTSQVRETQYF. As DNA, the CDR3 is TGTGCCAGCAGCCAAGGAACTAGCCAAGTACGGGAGACCCAGTACTTC.

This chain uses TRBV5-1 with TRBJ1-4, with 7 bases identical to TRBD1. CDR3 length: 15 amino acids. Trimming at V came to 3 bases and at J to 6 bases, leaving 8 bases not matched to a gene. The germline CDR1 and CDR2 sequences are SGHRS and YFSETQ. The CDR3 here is CASSSTGIDDEKLFF. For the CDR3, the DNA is TGCGCCAGCAGCTCGACAGGGATAGATGATGAAAAACTGTTTTTT.